The sequence of this TCR beta chain was determined in a study of OX40 agonist ivuxolimab in advanced cancers. Study at large: Each patient was given ivuxolimab into a vein every 2 weeks, at 0.01 to 10 mg/kg. General study findings and limits: With doses of 0.1-3.0 mg/kg, partial responders showed among the lowest clonal expansion. CD8+ T cells showed, on average, more clonal expansion than CD4+ cells.

The CDR3 has 18 amino acids. From germline, CDR1 is GTSNPN and CDR2 SVGIG (reference sequence). The V segment lost 3 bases and the J segment 4 bases; nucleotides outside the gene matches: 14. Sequencing was performed with immunoSEQ multiplex PCR; in TCRdb, only in-frame clones are kept and a portion is missing. The sample consists of 100,000 to 110,000 clones, 70% to 90% of them appearing once. As to this clone: The antigen is undetermined.

The chain joins TRBV30 to TRBJ2-7; 14 nucleotides match TRBD2. The clonotype was recovered from an adult with an advanced solid tumor such as melanoma, head and neck, liver or kidney cancer. Specimen: CD4+ or CD8+ T cells sorted from blood, collected in a trial of the OX40 agonist ivuxolimab. The CDR3 region is CAWSVKPSGTSGSYEQYF. CDR3 DNA sequence: TGTGCCTGGAGCGTAAAACCTTCCGGGACTAGCGGGAGTTACGAGCAGTACTTC.